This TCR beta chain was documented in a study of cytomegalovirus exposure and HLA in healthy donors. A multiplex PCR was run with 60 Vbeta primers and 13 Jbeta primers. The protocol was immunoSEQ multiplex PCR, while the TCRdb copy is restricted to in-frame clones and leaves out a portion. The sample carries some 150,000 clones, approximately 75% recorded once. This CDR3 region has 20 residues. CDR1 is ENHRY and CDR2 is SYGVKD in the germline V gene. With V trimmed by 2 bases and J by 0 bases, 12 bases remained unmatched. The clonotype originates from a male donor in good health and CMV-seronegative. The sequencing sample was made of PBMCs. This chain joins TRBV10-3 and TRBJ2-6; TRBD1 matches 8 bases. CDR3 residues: CAISERAGGFSSSGANVLTF. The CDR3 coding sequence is TGTGCCATCAGTGAGAGGGCAGGGGGCTTTTCTAGCTCTGGGGCCAACGTCCTGACTTTC.